The rows below give T cell receptor beta chains drawn from one sample of a study of T-cell memory formation after mild COVID-19. TCRdb ran MiXCR on the 5' RACE reads and lists one entry per CDR3 protein. This table has 55,000 to 65,000 distinct CDR3 sequences, more than 8% appearing once. The sequenced material came from PBMCs or a T cell subset sorted from them (not recorded which). The receptor set was obtained from a man aged 18 to 30 who had mild COVID-19 (a few samples of this study predate the infection). Cell type and time point are not known. CDR3s include the opening cysteine and the closing phenylalanine or tryptophan. The D gene is left open where the match is weak. Size is stated for part of the rows, as once, few or many counts, or as a class when the clone is expanded.

TRBV12-3/TRBV12-4,-,TRBD1,TRBJ1-6,TGTGCCAGCAAGACAGGGACTGATTCACCCCTCCACTTT,CASKTGTDSPLHF
TRBV28,few,-,TRBJ2-5,TGTGCCAGCAGTCCCCCCCAGCTAGGGAAGACCCAGTACTTC,CASSPPQLGKTQYF
TRBV7-9,few,-,TRBJ2-2,TGTGCCAGCAGTCCCGGGACCTACACCGGGGAGCTGTTTTTT,CASSPGTYTGELFF
TRBV7-2,-,-,TRBJ1-4,TGTGCCAGCAGCTTAGTTCCGCAAACTAATGAAAAACTGTTTTTT,CASSLVPQTNEKLFF
TRBV4-3,few,-,TRBJ1-5,TGCGCCAGCAGCCCAAATAGCAATCAGCCCCAGCATTTT,CASSPNSNQPQHF
TRBV20-1,-,-,TRBJ2-1,TGCAGTGCTCTGGGGGCGGATGAGCAGTTCTTC,CSALGADEQFF
TRBV5-1,-,-,TRBJ1-1,TGCGCCAGCAGCTTGGCCCCGCGCCCCCAAGAAGCTTTCTTT,CASSLAPRPQEAFF
TRBV5-1,-,-,TRBJ2-3,TGCGCCAGCAGTCTTCCATGGACGGGGACAGATACGCAGTATTTT,CASSLPWTGTDTQYF
TRBV5-1,few,-,TRBJ1-1,TGCGCCAGCAGCTTTTCCGGCATGAACACTGAAGCTTTCTTT,CASSFSGMNTEAFF
TRBV12-3/TRBV12-4,few,TRBD2,TRBJ2-5,TGTGCCAGCAGTTCTAGCGGGGTGGAAGAGACCCAGTACTTC,CASSSSGVEETQYF
TRBV27,-,-,TRBJ1-5,TGTGCCAGCAGGCCGGACAATCAGCCCCAGCATTTT,CASRPDNQPQHF
TRBV20-1,once,TRBD2,TRBJ2-2,TGCAGTGCTAGTCCTAGCGGCCGGGAGCTGTTTTTT,CSASPSGRELFF
TRBV29-1,many,TRBD1,TRBJ1-1,TGCAGCGTAATACAGGGGGCGGTGAACACTGAAGCTTTCTTT,CSVIQGAVNTEAFF
TRBV7-6,-,-,TRBJ2-1,TGTGCCAGCAGCTTAGCCCACAGGAGCTCCTACAATGAGCAGTTCTTC,CASSLAHRSSYNEQFF
TRBV7-2,few,-,TRBJ2-1,TGTGCCAGCAGGTCAGAGGCGACAGTACCCCAGCGTGAGCAGTTCTTC,CASRSEATVPQREQFF
TRBV4-1,-,-,TRBJ2-5,TGCGCCAGCAGCCACATTGGGGGAGAGACCCAGTACTTC,CASSHIGGETQYF
TRBV7-9,-,-,TRBJ2-3,TGTGCCAGCAGCATACCCTCGACACCGGCCAAGGCAGATACGCAGTATTTT,CASSIPSTPAKADTQYF
TRBV12-3/TRBV12-4,few,-,TRBJ1-1,TGTGCCAGCAGTACAAGGGGCTCCGGCACTGAAGCTTTCTTT,CASSTRGSGTEAFF
TRBV5-1,-,TRBD2,TRBJ2-1,TGCGCCAGCAGCTTGGGTCTAGCGGGGTTCAATGAGCAGTTCTTC,CASSLGLAGFNEQFF
TRBV29-1,once,-,TRBJ1-1,TGCAGCGTTAGGCAGGGTGACACTGAAGCTTTCTTT,CSVRQGDTEAFF
TRBV20-1,few,TRBD1,TRBJ2-7,TGCAGTGCTAGAGATGGGACAGGTTCCTACGAGCAGTACTTC,CSARDGTGSYEQYF
TRBV6-5,few,TRBD1,TRBJ1-5,TGTGCCAGCAGTCGATCCGGGACAGCAAATCAGCCCCAGCATTTT,CASSRSGTANQPQHF
TRBV5-1,-,-,TRBJ1-1,TGCGCCAGCAGCCCGGGGGGGATCGGGACCGGGAGAACTGAAGCTTTCTTT,CASSPGGIGTGRTEAFF
TRBV5-1,-,-,TRBJ2-7,TGCGCCAGCAGCCCCGACCCCACCTACGAGCAGTACTTC,CASSPDPTYEQYF
TRBV12-3/TRBV12-4,few,TRBD2,TRBJ2-1,TGTGCCAGCAGTTTAGGCGGGGGATGGTACAATGAGCAGTTCTTC,CASSLGGGWYNEQFF
TRBV4-3,few,TRBD2,TRBJ2-3,TGCGCCAGCAGCCAAATCCTAGCGGGGGTCACAGATACGCAGTATTTT,CASSQILAGVTDTQYF